This T cell receptor (beta chain) was recovered during a study of cytomegalovirus exposure and HLA in healthy donors. This CDR3 contains 16 residues. CDR1 and CDR2 from the germline V gene are MNHNY and SVGAGI (reference sequence). V gave up 7 bases and J gave up 10 bases; unmatched junction bases: 15. PCR employed 60 Vbeta and 13 Jbeta primers. Method: immunoSEQ multiplex PCR; TCRdb's copy keeps in-frame clones and lacks some. This table holds fewer than 200,000 clones, 80% to 85% found once. This receptor was identified in a young man in good health and CMV-seronegative. Sequencing was performed on PBMCs. This chain uses TRBV6-6 with TRBJ1-6, with 8 bases identical to TRBD1. CDR3 sequence reads: CASKVIIGQGGSPLHF. CDR3 nucleotides: TGTGCCAGCAAAGTGATAATAGGACAGGGAGGATCACCCCTCCACTTT.